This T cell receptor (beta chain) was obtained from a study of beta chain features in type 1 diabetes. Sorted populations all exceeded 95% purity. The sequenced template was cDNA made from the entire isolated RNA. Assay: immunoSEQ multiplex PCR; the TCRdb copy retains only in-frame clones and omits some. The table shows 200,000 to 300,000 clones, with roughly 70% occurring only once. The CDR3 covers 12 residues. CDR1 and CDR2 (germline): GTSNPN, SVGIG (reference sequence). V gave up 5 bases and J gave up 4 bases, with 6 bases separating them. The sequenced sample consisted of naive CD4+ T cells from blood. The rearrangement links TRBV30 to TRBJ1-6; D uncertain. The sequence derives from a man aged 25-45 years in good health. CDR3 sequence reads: CAWGDYNSPLHF. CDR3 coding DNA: TGTGCCTGGGGGGATTATAATTCACCCCTCCACTTT. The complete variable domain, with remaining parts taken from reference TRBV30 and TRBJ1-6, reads SQTIHQWPATLVQPVGSPLSLECTVEGTSNPNLYWYRQAAGRGLQLLFYSVGIGQISSEVPQNLSASRPQDRQFILSSKKLLLSDSGFYLCAWGDYNSPLHFGNGTRLTVT.